Listed here are 5 T cell receptor beta chains from one sample, sequenced in a study of CD8+ T cells in alopecia areata. The sequencing template was cDNA reverse transcribed from extracted RNA. Clones were read by immunoSEQ multiplex PCR, and TCRdb kept only the in-frame ones, dropping some. Of about 150,000 clones listed, roughly 64% are singletons. This material consisted of CD4+ T cells sorted from blood, taken at week 0. The receptors originated from a human donor with alopecia areata.

This chain uses TRBV27 with TRBJ1-1; D unclear. V lost 0 bases, J lost 1 base, and 12 bases lay in between. This CDR3 has 16 amino acids. Looked up from germline, CDR1 is MNHEY and CDR2 is SMNVEV (reference sequence). CDR3 coding DNA: TGTGCCAGCAGTTTATCTGGGGTCCTAGGGAACACTGAAGCTTTCTTT. It codes for CASSLSGVLGNTEAFF.

The table lists this clone with a count of one. V gene TRBV5-1 combines with J gene TRBJ2-5; D possibly corresponds to TRBD2 (5 bases). Germline V CDR1 and CDR2: SGHRS, YFSETQ. Trimming pared 4 bases from V and 3 bases from J, leaving 16 bases between. The CDR3 runs to 15 residues. The CDR3 DNA reads TGCGCCAGCAGCCTTACCGGACTGAGAGAAGAGACCCAGTACTTC. Translation: CASSLTGLREETQYF.

CDR3 residues: CAWSRPGQGNRYF. Here the CDR3 DNA reads TGTGCCTGGAGTCGACCGGGACAGGGAAATAGGTACTTC. This chain links TRBV30 with TRBJ2-7; 9 positions match TRBD1. The CDR3 spans 13 residues. Germline CDR1 and CDR2: GTSNPN and SVGIG (reference sequence). V trimming: 2 bases; J trimming: 12 bases; junction bases outside the gene matches: 11.

In this sample, this clone turned up a few times. The chain joins TRBV30 to TRBJ2-6; D is uncertain. This CDR3 is 11 amino acids long. V was cut by 5 bases and J by 2 bases, with 1 base left in between. Germline CDR1 reads GTSNPN; CDR2 reads SVGIG (reference sequence). The CDR3 sequence is CAWAGANVLTF. The CDR3 region has the DNA TGTGCCTGGGCTGGGGCCAACGTCCTGACTTTC.

This rearrangement joins TRBV30 to TRBJ2-7; D tentatively reads TRBD1 or TRBD2 (6 bases each). Germline lookup yields CDR1 GTSNPN and CDR2 SVGIG (reference sequence). The CDR3 sequence is 12 residues long. V was clipped by 5 bases and J by 4 bases, with 12 bases between them. This CDR3 reads CAWLGGSYEQYF. The CDR3 DNA reads as TGTGCCTGGCTAGGGGGGTCTTACGAGCAGTACTTC.